Given below is one TCR beta chain in context. Its antigen is undetermined. V dropped 6 bases and J dropped 5 bases, with 13 bases sitting between them. The CDR3 has 14 amino acids. The germline V gene encodes CDR1 MNHNY and CDR2 SVGAGI (reference sequence). The sample belongs to a study of cytomegalovirus exposure and HLA in healthy donors. General study points: Cytomegalovirus-associated status was assigned to 150 to 200 TCR beta chains.

Generated by immunoSEQ multiplex PCR, the TCRdb table keeps only in-frame clones and is missing some. The sample gives 150,000 to 200,000 clones, around four fifths of which show up once; 2% to 2.5% is in the top ten. The rearrangement uses TRBV6-6 and TRBJ1-4; D remains unclear. Specimen: PBMCs. This clonotype originated in a man aged 25-45 years in good health and CMV-seropositive. CDR3 sequence (DNA): TGTGCCAGCAGCCACGGTTGGAGGAATGAAAAACTGTTTTTT. Encoded protein: CASSHGWRNEKLFF.